This TCR beta chain derives from a study of synovial regulatory T cells in juvenile arthritis (dated by TCRdb to about 2015). About the full investigation: Among the sequenced patients, three were classified as therapy-naive, methotrexate plus infliximab was given to one, methotrexate was given to roughly six, and treatment information was unavailable for one. The study compared TCRbeta CDR3 repertoires of blood iaTreg cells, other blood Treg cells and synovial fluid Treg cells from matched patient samples. Effector T cell subsets were also sequenced in the study cohort for comparisons, but only blood and synovial fluid Treg cells are covered by the Treg dataset alone. The TCR repertoire comparisons covered Treg and Teff subsets from about a dozen JIA patients with active disease.

Synovial samples were synovial fluid collected alongside matched peripheral blood from each patient with active arthritis. TCR repertoires were obtained from some eleven juvenile idiopathic arthritis patients with active disease who had not reached inactive disease, of whom 3 were polyarticular and 8 were oligoarticular. A median age of around 11 years (range 2.4-22.9) and a median disease duration of 7 years (range 0.2-19.1) were recorded for the TCR-sequenced patients. FOXP3 TSDR demethylation in synovial Treg cells was comparable to that in blood Treg cells and healthy-donor Treg cells, supporting bona fide regulatory lineage commitment of the synovial Treg cells. Samples for TCR repertoire analysis came from two centres in Italy. The library was produced with the immunoSEQ multiplex PCR assay. TCRbeta CDR3 sequencing was carried out by Adaptive Biotechnologies. From the authors' description of their analysis: Repertoire similarity used the Chao-modified Jaccard index and median clonotype overlap from 200 random subsamples at equal sample size. Similarity analyses were performed using either productive nucleotide sequences or in silico-translated amino acid sequences. Hierarchical clustering with single linkage and t-SNE based on Chao-modified Jaccard distances were used to compare repertoires. Repertoire diversity was quantified with the Renyi index, after sample size normalisation, across a range of alpha values. In TCRdb, the immuneACCESS table is reduced to in-frame sequences with V and J assigned. These tables do not hold every clone; where another copy was compared, an unresolved V gene accounts for under half, and the others remain unexplained. For V, J and clone size, that table is used; D and trimming come from the DNA. This sample's table has entries for more than 2,500 clones. Of the sample, 12% falls within the top ten clones.

CDR1 and CDR2 are drawn from the germline V gene: SQVTM, ANQGSEA. Its CDR3 holds 16 amino acids, cysteine through phenylalanine. The DNA is unrecorded. The investigation overall reported the following: Synovial Treg cells shared more CDR3 sequences with iaTreg cells than with other blood Treg cells; Chao-Jaccard similarity confirmed closer relation. iaTreg TCR repertoires were largely private across patients and partially overlapped with synovial Teff and blood CPL repertoires.

No count is logged; frequency rates this clone as medium-sized (0.01 to 0.1%). Its antigen target is currently unknown. Recombination linked TRBV29-1 to TRBJ2-1; TCRdb picks TRBD2, but there is no DNA to check that call. The clonotype was recovered from a donor aged 2-35 years with juvenile idiopathic arthritis. The sequenced material came from Treg cells from the synovium. The CDR3 is CSAWTSGGSSYNEQFF.